The rows below give T cell receptor beta chains drawn from one sample of a study of T cells after yellow fever vaccination. MiXCR, run by TCRdb on the 5' RACE reads, gives a single entry per CDR3 protein. The data hold over 250,000 distinct CDR3 sequences, with roughly 3.9% observed a single time. Sequenced here: PBMCs, sampled 5 days after the yellow fever booster vaccination. The receptors stem from a young man who received the YFV17D yellow fever vaccine. CDR3s include the opening cysteine and the closing phenylalanine or tryptophan. D genes are given only for firm matches. Clone size, where shown, is once, few, many, or a class for clones that have expanded.

. | TRBJ2-3 | TRBV29-1 | . | CSVARGGSSFTSTDTQYF | TGCAGCGTTGCGCGTGGGGGGTCTTCCTTTACTAGCACAGATACGCAGTATTTT
TRBD1 | TRBJ2-3 | TRBV11-3 | . | CASSLRGLGTDTQYF | TGTGCCAGCAGCTTGAGGGGGCTTGGCACAGATACGCAGTATTTT
. | TRBJ1-5 | TRBV7-8 | . | CASSLAQDQPQHF | TGTGCCAGCAGCTTGGCACAAGATCAGCCCCAGCATTTT
TRBD2 | TRBJ2-2 | TRBV4-1 | many | CASSSRDYTGELFF | TGCGCCAGCAGCTCCCGGGACTATACCGGGGAGCTGTTTTTT
. | TRBJ2-1 | TRBV7-9 | . | CASSPGPGFGNEQFF | TGTGCCAGCAGCCCAGGGCCCGGCTTTGGGAATGAGCAGTTCTTC
. | TRBJ1-3 | TRBV29-1 | many | CSVGGSSGNTIYF | TGCAGCGTTGGGGGGAGCTCTGGAAACACCATATATTTT
. | TRBJ1-1 | TRBV23-1 | . | CASSQSDGSRAFF | TGCGCCAGCAGTCAATCTGACGGTTCGAGGGCTTTCTTT
TRBD2 | TRBJ2-2 | TRBV15 | . | CATSRGLASSSTGELFF | TGTGCCACCAGCAGGGGACTAGCATCTTCGAGCACCGGGGAGCTGTTTTTT
. | TRBJ2-5 | TRBV14 | . | CASSQQQQETQYF | TGTGCCAGCAGCCAGCAACAGCAAGAGACCCAGTACTTC
. | TRBJ2-4 | TRBV7-2 | . | CASSSKIRGLEHIQYF | TGTGCCAGCAGCTCGAAGATCAGGGGCTTGGAACACATTCAGTACTTC
TRBD1 | TRBJ2-7 | TRBV4-1 | many | CASSPRTGGSYEQYF | TGTGCCAGCAGCCCTCGGACAGGGGGCTCCTACGAGCAGTACTTC
TRBD2 | TRBJ2-5 | TRBV5-1 | few | CASSPELAGIETQYF | TGCGCCAGCAGTCCGGAACTAGCGGGGATTGAGACCCAGTACTTC
. | TRBJ2-2 | TRBV5-1 | few | CASRTDPRGTGELFF | TGCGCCAGCAGAACGGACCCCCGGGGCACCGGGGAGCTGTTTTTT
TRBD2 | TRBJ2-1 | TRBV20-1 | many | CSAHRLYGGDEQFF | TGCAGTGCTCACCGCCTCTACGGGGGGGATGAGCAGTTCTTC
. | TRBJ1-4 | TRBV21-1 | many | CASSGWRERTNEKLFF | TGTGCCAGCAGCGGGTGGAGAGAACGAACTAATGAAAAACTGTTTTTT
. | TRBJ1-2 | TRBV19 | few | CASSIGPANYGYTF | TGTGCCAGTAGTATAGGACCGGCTAACTATGGCTACACCTTC
. | TRBJ2-1 | TRBV5-1 | many | CASSTGSAYNEQFF | TGCGCCAGCAGCACAGGCTCTGCGTACAATGAGCAGTTCTTC
. | TRBJ2-1 | TRBV7-3 | few | CASSLLARGYEQFF | TGTGCCAGCAGCTTATTGGCTCGTGGGTATGAGCAGTTCTTC
. | TRBJ2-3 | TRBV25-1 | . | CASSPSYAPLTDTQYF | TGTGCCAGCAGCCCTTCCTATGCCCCGTTAACAGATACGCAGTATTTT
. | TRBJ2-2 | TRBV7-9 | many | CASSLYSVRDTGELFF | TGTGCCAGCAGCCTCTACTCTGTTCGAGACACCGGGGAGCTGTTTTTT
TRBD1 | TRBJ1-4 | TRBV12-3/TRBV12-4 | many | CASSPRDRGEKLFF | TGTGCCAGCAGCCCCCGGGACAGAGGAGAAAAACTGTTTTTT
. | TRBJ2-5 | TRBV21-1 | few | CASSKAFGQGASAQETQYF | .
TRBD2 | TRBJ2-7 | TRBV4-2 | many | CASSQELAGAPLYEQYF | TGTGCCAGCAGCCAAGAACTAGCGGGGGCCCCTCTCTACGAGCAGTACTTC
TRBD1 | TRBJ2-1 | TRBV6-5 | few | CASRDADRGLEQFF | TGTGCCAGCAGGGACGCGGACAGGGGGCTGGAGCAGTTCTTC
TRBD1 | TRBJ1-1 | TRBV19 | . | CASSMAGTGFTEAFF | TGTGCCAGTAGTATGGCTGGGACAGGGTTTACTGAAGCTTTCTTT
. | TRBJ2-3 | TRBV24-1 | . | CATKVLGETSTDTQYF | TGTGCCACCAAAGTGTTGGGGGAAACTAGCACAGATACGCAGTATTTT
TRBD1 | TRBJ2-7 | TRBV6-2/TRBV6-3 | . | CASSYSDRDEQYF | TGTGCCAGCAGTTACTCGGACAGGGACGAGCAGTACTTC
TRBD2 | TRBJ2-7 | TRBV7-2 | . | CASSNSGANYEQYF | TGTGCCAGCAGTAATAGCGGGGCGAACTACGAGCAGTACTTC
. | TRBJ1-2 | TRBV7-9 | many | CASSPSGGYGYTF | TGTGCCAGCAGCCCCTCCGGAGGATATGGCTACACCTTC
. | TRBJ2-5 | TRBV25-1 | . | CASRGVNWETQYF | TGTGCCAGCAGAGGGGTCAATTGGGAGACCCAGTACTTC
. | TRBJ2-3 | TRBV19 | few | CASSPLPLDTQYF | TGTGCCAGTAGTCCACTGCCACTGGATACGCAGTATTTT
TRBD2 | TRBJ2-3 | TRBV20-1 | few | CSARDPRGEGDTQYF | TGCAGTGCTAGAGATCCCCGGGGGGAGGGGGATACGCAGTATTTT
TRBD1 | TRBJ2-7 | TRBV6-6 | . | CASSIGTGSYF | TGTGCCAGCAGTATAGGGACAGGGTCGTACTTC
. | TRBJ1-2 | TRBV28 | many | CASSLFYGYTF | TGTGCCAGCAGTTTATTCTATGGCTACACCTTC
. | TRBJ1-5 | TRBV12-3/TRBV12-4 | . | CASSLGPRGPPNQPQHF | TGTGCCAGCAGTTTAGGCCCCAGGGGCCCACCCAATCAGCCCCAGCATTTT